Sequencing of this T cell receptor beta chain was carried out in a study of blood T cell repertoires in COVID-19 (dated by TCRdb to 2019 to 2021). A note on the overall study: The collaborator samples originated in the United States, Italy and Spain and spanned the acute and convalescent phases of COVID-19. The material from the prospective study consisted of cDNA or gDNA derived from T cells, B-cell-depleted T cells, or PBMCs. Deeply sampled blood TCRbeta repertoires from subjects exposed to, actively infected with, or recovered from COVID-19 were included in the dataset. The repertoires were made available in a free public database intended to serve as a resource for research on the immune response to SARS-CoV-2. The samples were drawn from the first 160 participants of the ongoing ImmuneRACE study and from 1,254 subjects provided by 6 global collaborators. The sample metadata nearly always contained a de-identified subject ID, COVID-19 status, age in years and sex. Where available, HLA class I and class II types were obtained from metadata supplied by the sample provider rather than from assay-based typing.

As regards this clone: No cognate antigen has been identified for it. No qualities accompany the bases; no much larger clone lies one base away.

Participants in the prospective study were enrolled through a virtual design, were aged roughly 18 to 100 years, and lived in roughly 26 United States geographic areas. Cohort assignment in the prospective study relied on participant-reported clinical history from a screening survey and a study questionnaire. Mobile phlebotomists in the prospective study collected whole blood, serum and a nasopharyngeal or oropharyngeal swab from every participant. Additional blood draws and questionnaires over an approximately 2-month period could optionally be provided by prospective study participants. Before DNA extraction, prospective study blood samples were shipped either frozen or at room temperature. TCRbeta CDR3 regions were amplified from genomic DNA using the immunoSEQ Assay, a bias-controlled multiplex PCR. The published analysis was carried out like this. The number of nucleated cells in each sample was estimated by amplification of reference gene primers within the assay. Sequence reads were collapsed and filtered to measure the absolute abundance of every unique TCRbeta CDR3 rearrangement. For each sample, productive Simpson clonality was calculated by taking the square root of Simpson's diversity index across productive rearrangements. In TCRdb, the immuneACCESS table is reduced to in-frame sequences with V and J assigned. These tables do not hold every clone; where another copy was compared, an unresolved V gene accounts for under half, and the others remain unexplained. V, J and clone size are those of that table, while D and trimming were read from the DNA. This sample has some 260,000 clones in its table, and around 80% of those were observed once. The ten largest account for under 5% of the sample.

What the study reported, not specific to this receptor: How much clinical and demographic metadata was included differed by source and by participant, and the metadata was provided uncurated.

V sheds 5 bases and J sheds 9 bases, leaving 17 bases between their ends. Taken from the germline V gene, the CDR1 and CDR2 loops are MDHEN and SYDVKM. Counted from cysteine to phenylalanine, this CDR3 has 14 amino acids. The DNA shown is the 42-base CDR3, in frame from base 1. The rearrangement combines TRBV28 with TRBJ2-4, with TRBD1 tentatively as D gene (6 bases match). This clonotype was obtained from a man aged 30-40 years with acute COVID-19. Sequencing was done on a sample of PBMCs or T cells enriched from blood (not recorded which). The CDR3 region: CASSPMDSSLIQYF. The DNA reads as follows: TGTGCCAGCAGTCCAATGGACAGCTCTCTCATTCAGTACTTC.